One and the same sample provided the 23 T cell receptor beta chains below, sequenced in a study of OX40 agonist ivuxolimab in advanced cancers. TCRdb's copy holds only in-frame clones and misses some; the assay was immunoSEQ multiplex PCR. The sample lists approximately 65,000 clones; approximately 89% were seen once. Here the sequenced sample was CD4+ or CD8+ T cells sorted from blood, taken in a trial of the OX40 agonist ivuxolimab. Source of these receptors: an adult with an advanced solid tumor such as melanoma, head and neck, liver or kidney cancer.

In its sample, this clone was seen a few times. DNA of the CDR3: TGTGCCAGCAAAAACACGGGAAGCGGCACCGGGGAGCTGTTTTTT. It is translated as CASKNTGSGTGELFF. The rearrangement links TRBV6-5 to TRBJ2-2, with D tentatively TRBD2 (5 bases). This CDR3 contains 15 residues. Germline lookup yields CDR1 MNHEY and CDR2 SVGAGI. Between the trimmed V and J ends, which lost 7 bases and 4 bases, there was a span of 16 bases.

This clone came up once. The rearrangement uses TRBV6-5 and TRBJ1-2; D call uncertain. The ends were cut back, 1 base at V and 8 bases at J, with 11 bases in the middle. The germline CDR1 and CDR2 sequences are MNHEY and SVGAGI. The CDR3 loop spans 13 amino acids. In nucleotides, the CDR3 is TGTGCCAGCAGTTACTTTTCAGCGGGGGGCTACACCTTC. It codes for CASSYFSAGGYTF.

The chain links TRBV18 to TRBJ1-5, with a tentative D call TRBD1 (6 bases). This CDR3 is 15 amino acids long. Germline CDR1 reads KGHSH; CDR2 reads LQKENI. V lost 6 bases and J lost 2, with 14 bases in between. CDR3 residues: CASSLGAAGNQPQHF. DNA of the CDR3: TGTGCCAGCTCCCTGGGGGCCGCCGGCAATCAGCCCCAGCATTTT.

V and J are TRBV18 and TRBJ1-2; D possibly corresponds to TRBD1 (5 bases). Looked up from germline, CDR1 is KGHSH and CDR2 is LQKENI. CDR3 size: 13 residues. The germline V and J ends were trimmed by 6 bases and 4 bases, with 12 bases remaining between them. CDR3 in DNA: TGTGCCAGCTCGCCGGACGGGGGCTATGGCTACACCTTC. It is translated as CASSPDGGYGYTF.

This chain uses TRBV29-1 with TRBJ2-3; D is possibly TRBD2 (6 bases). V lost 7 bases, J lost 3 bases, and 8 bases lay in between. CDR3 length: 11 amino acids. Germline assignment: CDR1 SQVTM and CDR2 ANQGSEA. The CDR3 nucleotides are TGCAGCGGGGGGGTTACAGATACGCAGTATTTT. This encodes CSGGVTDTQYF.

This chain uses TRBV5-1 with TRBJ2-7; 9 positions agree with TRBD2. Germline CDR1 and CDR2: SGHRS and YFSETQ. CDR3 length equals 15 residues. V shed 5 bases, J shed 1 base, and the junction held 7 bases outside the gene matches. CDR3 bases: TGCGCCAGCAGTCCCGAGCGGGGGGTGTCCTACGAGCAGTACTTC. It specifies CASSPERGVSYEQYF.

This chain uses TRBV5-1 with TRBJ1-2; D perhaps matches TRBD1 (5 bases). This CDR3 has 14 amino acids. Trimming removed 0 bases at V and 4 bases at J, with 10 bases between. Germline V gene lookup returns CDR1 SGHRS and CDR2 YFSETQ. Written as DNA, the CDR3 is TGCGCCAGCAGCTTGGGACAGTCTACCTATGGCTACACCTTC. Translated: CASSLGQSTYGYTF.

Note on this clone: One end of the junction fails to match germline, which may point to a read error. The genes are TRBV7-7 and TRBJ2-5; no firm D call. Germline CDR1 and CDR2: SSHAT and FNYEAQ (reference sequence). This CDR3 has 14 amino acids. The CDR3 sequence: CASSLSIQQETQYF. The CDR3 coding sequence is TGTGCTAGCAGCTTAAGTATCCAACAAGAGACCCAGTACTTC.

The chain joins TRBV5-1 to TRBJ1-5; D remains unclear. Deletions cut 1 base from V and 5 bases from J, with 10 bases between. This CDR3 spans 14 amino acids. In germline, CDR1 is SGHRS, CDR2 YFSETQ. The CDR3 nucleotides read TGCGCCAGCAGCTTGAGCGGAGCGGATCAGCCCCAGCATTTT. It codes for CASSLSGADQPQHF.

The rearrangement joins TRBV7-6 to TRBJ1-1, with D hard to call. V lost 1 base and J lost 1, with 13 bases in between. This CDR3 has 16 amino acids. In germline, CDR1 is SGHVS, CDR2 FNYEAQ. In DNA, the CDR3 is TGTGCCAGCAGCTTAGGTCGGGGAATGACGAACACTGAAGCTTTCTTT. Amino acids: CASSLGRGMTNTEAFF.

The V gene is TRBV5-5, the J gene TRBJ2-7; 8 nucleotides align to TRBD1. The CDR3 loop spans 15 amino acids. The germline gives CDR1 SGHKS, CDR2 YYEKEE (reference sequence). Trimming took 1 base from V and 3 from J; bases not matched to a gene: 6. This CDR3 is CASSLYMTGVYEQYF. The DNA of the CDR3 is TGTGCCAGCAGCTTGTACATGACAGGGGTCTACGAGCAGTACTTC.

The chain couples TRBV4-1 to TRBJ1-4, with D possibly being TRBD1 (6 bases). Germline loops: CDR1 MGHRA, CDR2 YSYEKL. Trimming cost V 1 base and J 8 bases, with 14 bases left between them. This CDR3 spans 15 amino acids. The chain's CDR3 is CASSQGRVGGEKLFF. CDR3 in DNA: TGCGCCAGCAGCCAAGGGCGGGTAGGGGGAGAAAAACTGTTTTTT.

The genes are TRBV7-8 and TRBJ1-3; D not resolved. This CDR3 is 12 amino acids long. V lost 4 bases, J lost 2 bases, and 3 bases lay in between. Germline assignment: CDR1 SGHVS and CDR2 FQNEAQ. The CDR3 reads CASSSTGNTIYF. Here the CDR3 DNA reads TGTGCCAGCAGCTCGACTGGAAACACCATATATTTT.

This clone was found a few times. This rearrangement joins TRBV7-6 to TRBJ2-3, with 12 nucleotides matching TRBD2. Germline V lookup: CDR1 SGHVS, CDR2 FNYEAQ. This CDR3 spans 16 amino acids. V trimming: 4 bases; J trimming: 1 base; junction bases outside the gene matches: 3. In nucleotides, the CDR3 is TGTGCCAGCAGCTCGCTAGCGGGGGGGGGCACAGATACGCAGTATTTT. Translating it yields CASSSLAGGGTDTQYF.

The genes are TRBV6-6 and TRBJ1-1; D is uncertain. The CDR3 extends over 13 amino acids. Trimming removed 0 bases at V and 10 bases at J, with 12 bases between. CDR1 is MNHNY and CDR2 is SVGAGI in the germline V gene (reference sequence). Here the CDR3 reads CASSYSTGRGAFF. CDR3 nucleotide sequence: TGTGCCAGCAGTTACTCGACTGGGCGGGGAGCTTTCTTT.

The chain is built from TRBV5-6 and TRBJ1-1; no clear D gene. Looked up from germline, CDR1 is SGHDT and CDR2 is YYEEEE. This CDR3 region has 13 residues. Trimming stripped 1 base from V and 1 base from J, with 5 bases between. This CDR3 reads CASSLSRNTEAFF. CDR3 bases: TGTGCCAGCAGCTTGTCTAGGAACACTGAAGCTTTCTTT. The full variable domain, rest sourced from reference TRBV5-6 and TRBJ1-1, is DAGVTQSPTHLIKTRGQQVTLRCSPKSGHDTVSWYQQALGQGPQFIFQYYEEEERQRGNFPDRFSGHQFPNYSSELNVNALLLGDSALYLCASSLSRNTEAFFGQGTRLTVV.

The rearrangement joins TRBV5-4 to TRBJ2-5; TRBD2 aligns across 9 bases. The CDR3 has 17 residues. V lost 4 bases and J lost 2; bases outside the gene matches: 12. Germline V gene sequence: CDR1 SGHNT, CDR2 YYREEE (reference sequence). The CDR3 reads CASSRGASGALQETQYF. The CDR3 DNA sequence: TGTGCCAGCAGCCGTGGGGCTAGCGGGGCTCTACAAGAGACCCAGTACTTC. Together with reference TRBV5-4 and TRBJ2-5, the CDR3 gives the full variable domain: ETGVTQSPTHLIKTRGQQVTLRCSSQSGHNTVSWYQQALGQGPQFIFQYYREEENGRGNFPPRFSGLQFPNYSSELNVNALELDDSALYLCASSRGASGALQETQYFGPGTRLLVL.

The chain links TRBV6-6 to TRBJ1-5; 8 positions agree with TRBD1. This CDR3 spans 14 amino acids. Per germline, CDR1 MNHNY and CDR2 SVGAGI (reference sequence). V was clipped by 5 bases and J by 7 bases; unmatched bases: 7. The CDR3 DNA sequence: TGTGCCAGCAGTCCGGACAGGGTTAGCCAGCCCCAGCATTTT. The encoded protein is CASSPDRVSQPQHF.

This chain links TRBV6-9 with TRBJ1-2, with 10 positions matching TRBD1. V trimming: 6 bases; J trimming: 7 bases; junction bases outside the gene matches: 5. The CDR3 totals 13 residues. The V gene's germline CDR1 is MNHGY and CDR2 SVAAGI. The CDR3: CASSDRGLGGYTF. The CDR3, as DNA: TGTGCCAGCAGCGACAGGGGGCTAGGTGGCTACACCTTC.

The chain uses TRBV2 and TRBJ2-1, with 13 bases fitting TRBD2. Germline CDR1 SNHLY, CDR2 FYNNEI. After removal of 1 base from V and 15 bases from J, the junction contained 3 bases not matched to a gene. There are 13 residues in the CDR3. This CDR3 reads CASSEGLAGGWFF. CDR3 nucleotides: TGTGCCAGCAGTGAAGGACTAGCGGGGGGCTGGTTCTTC.

The chain combines TRBV2 with TRBJ2-2, with D perhaps TRBD2 (7 bases). Trimming took off 0 bases at V and 7 bases at J, with 12 bases between the two ends. The CDR3 has 15 amino acids. CDR1 and CDR2 (germline): SNHLY, FYNNEI. CDR3 loop: CASSEAGGRSGELFF. CDR3 nucleotide sequence: TGTGCCAGCAGTGAAGCGGGGGGGCGGAGCGGGGAGCTGTTTTTT.

This sequence joins TRBV10-3 and TRBJ1-5; D is undetermined. Trimming stripped 0 bases from V and 7 bases from J, with 7 bases between. The CDR3 extends over 13 amino acids. Per the germline V gene, CDR1 is ENHRY and CDR2 is SYGVKD. CDR3 loop: CAISESEGQPQHF. CDR3 nucleotides: TGTGCCATCAGTGAGTCTGAGGGACAGCCCCAGCATTTT.

The gene calls are TRBV7-9 and TRBJ1-3; D not certain. V was trimmed by 1 base and J by 8 bases, leaving 6 bases between them. From germline, CDR1 is SEHNR and CDR2 FQNEAQ (reference sequence). CDR3 length: 12 residues. CDR3 sequence (DNA): TGTGCCAGCAGCTTAGGACTTGACACCATATATTTT. Protein: CASSLGLDTIYF. The full variable domain, completed using reference TRBV7-9 and TRBJ1-3, is DTGVSQNPRHKITKRGQNVTFRCDPISEHNRLYWYRQTLGQGPEFLTYFQNEAQLEKSRLLSDRFSAERPKGSFSTLEIQRTEQGDSAMYLCASSLGLDTIYFGEGSWLTVV.